This T cell receptor (beta chain) is drawn from a study of neurological immune-mediated disorders. Time point noted: longitudinal time-point 3. TCRdb reprocessed the 5' RACE reads with MiXCR, giving one entry per CDR3 protein. The table shows about 45,000 distinct CDR3 sequences, with roughly 14% occurring only once. The CDR3 totals 13 residues. Per the germline V gene, CDR1 is SGHDT and CDR2 is YYEEEE. Trimming shortened V by 4 bases and J by 2 bases, and 8 bases separated the two germline ends. This clonotype was seen at least ten times. Sequenced material: PBMCs. The V and J genes are TRBV5-6 and TRBJ2-3; no definite D call. This clonotype was obtained from a man aged 30 to 45 in good health. The CDR3 DNA follows: TGTGCCAGCAGCGGTGTAAACACAGATACGCAGTATTTT. Encoded protein: CASSGVNTDTQYF. The variable domain in full, with the rest retrieved from reference TRBV5-6 and TRBJ2-3, is DAGVTQSPTHLIKTRGQQVTLRCSPKSGHDTVSWYQQALGQGPQFIFQYYEEEERQRGNFPDRFSGHQFPNYSSELNVNALLLGDSALYLCASSGVNTDTQYFGPGTRLTVL.